These 27 T cell receptor beta chains were all obtained from the same sample, sequenced in a study of blood T cell repertoires in COVID-19. The protocol was immunoSEQ multiplex PCR, while the TCRdb copy is restricted to in-frame clones and leaves out a portion. The sample contains over 55,000 clones, around four fifths of which appear only once. Sequencing used peripheral blood. The receptors originated from a man in his forties or fifties with active COVID-19.

CDR3 amino acids: CATSEPDINYGYTF. The CDR3 DNA reads as TGTGCCACCAGTGAACCTGACATCAACTATGGCTACACCTTC. This chain joins TRBV24-1 and TRBJ1-2; no clear D. The ends were cut back, 4 bases at V and 2 bases at J, with 10 bases in the middle. Germline CDR1 is KGHDR and CDR2 is SFDVKD. CDR3 length equals 14 residues.

This clone was detected a few times. The same CDR3 arises from other DNA sequences in this sample as well. This sequence joins TRBV6-6 and TRBJ1-2, with TRBD1 matching 8 bases. Germline-derived CDR1 and CDR2 are MNHNY and SVGAGI (reference sequence). Trimming cost V 6 bases and J 3 bases; bases outside gene matches: 3. This CDR3 has 13 residues. The CDR3 DNA is TGTGCCAGCAGCCCGACAGGGGACTATGGCTACACCTTC. This translates into CASSPTGDYGYTF.

The V call is TRBV3-1 (or the pseudogene TRBV3-2), the J call TRBJ2-7; D remains ambiguous. CDR1 and CDR2 from the germline V gene are LGHDT and YNNKEL (reference sequence). The CDR3 totals 11 residues. Trimming took off 3 bases at V and 5 bases at J, with 5 bases between the two ends. CDR3 nucleotide sequence: TGTGCCAGCAGCCAGTATGACGAGCAGTACTTC. Residues: CASSQYDEQYF.

V is TRBV4-3 and J is TRBJ1-4; 7 bases align to TRBD1. V trimming: 0 bases; J trimming: 3 bases; junction bases outside the gene matches: 4. The CDR3 sequence is 16 residues long. Germline V gene data show CDR1 as LGHNA and CDR2 as YSLEER. CDR3 bases: TGCGCCAGCAGCCAAGAGGGGGGACAGCCTAATGAAAAACTGTTTTTT. Translating it yields CASSQEGGQPNEKLFF.

The genes are TRBV7-9 and TRBJ1-4; 10 positions agree with TRBD1. CDR3 size: 15 residues. J gave up 6 bases and V 5 bases, and 6 bases lay outside the gene matches. Germline V CDR1 and CDR2: SEHNR, FQNEAQ (reference sequence). In DNA form, the CDR3 reads TGTGCCAGCAGCGTAACCGGGACAGGGGATGAAAAACTGTTTTTT. It translates to CASSVTGTGDEKLFF.

This chain connects TRBV30 to TRBJ1-3; 7 bases are a match to TRBD1. V dropped 0 bases and J dropped 1; count of bases not matched to a gene: 3. Germline V gene sequence: CDR1 GTSNPN, CDR2 SVGIG (reference sequence). The CDR3 totals 15 residues. As DNA, the CDR3 is TGTGCCTGGAGTGTACCGGGACAGTCTGGAAACACCATATATTTT. Protein sequence: CAWSVPGQSGNTIYF.

The rearrangement links TRBV7-3 to TRBJ2-2, with 8 bases aligning to TRBD1. Trimming removed 5 bases from V and 4 bases from J; junction bases left unmatched: 6. CDR1 SGHTA and CDR2 FQGTGA come from the germline V gene. The CDR3 is made up of 15 amino acids. CDR3 DNA sequence: TGTGCCAGCAGCCCCGGACAGGGACTCACCGGGGAGCTGTTTTTT. As protein: CASSPGQGLTGELFF.

CDR3 nucleotide sequence: TGTGCCAGCAGCCAAGGTTTTGGGGAGGCATACGAGCAGTACTTC. Translation gives CASSQGFGEAYEQYF. The V gene is TRBV3-1 (or the pseudogene TRBV3-2), the J gene TRBJ2-7; tentatively, D is TRBD2 (6 bases). Germline-derived CDR1 and CDR2 are LGHDT and YNNKEL (reference sequence). Deletions cut 1 base from V and 4 bases from J, with 14 bases between. The CDR3 sequence is 15 residues long.

This clone appeared once. The chain joins TRBV5-1 to TRBJ1-1; 11 bases match TRBD1. CDR3 size: 16 residues. Germline CDR1 reads SGHRS; CDR2 reads YFSETQ. The trim removed 5 bases at V and 3 bases at J, leaving 9 bases unmatched. The CDR3 sequence: CASRQGTGGVDTEAFF. DNA for the CDR3: TGCGCCAGCAGACAGGGGACAGGGGGTGTGGACACTGAAGCTTTCTTT.

The rearrangement links TRBV7-9 to TRBJ2-7; 14 bases are shared with TRBD2. CDR3 length: 18 residues. After removal of 6 bases from V and 2 bases from J, the junction contained 12 bases not matched to a gene. Germline loops: CDR1 SEHNR, CDR2 FQNEAQ (reference sequence). The CDR3, as DNA: TGTGCCAGCAGTTTGGCCGGGACTAGCGGGGGCAACCCCTACGAGCAGTACTTC. Translated: CASSLAGTSGGNPYEQYF. The whole variable domain, filled in from reference TRBV7-9 and TRBJ2-7, reads DTGVSQNPRHKITKRGQNVTFRCDPISEHNRLYWYRQTLGQGPEFLTYFQNEAQLEKSRLLSDRFSAERPKGSFSTLEIQRTEQGDSAMYLCASSLAGTSGGNPYEQYFGPGTRLTVT.

The chain employs TRBV14 and TRBJ2-1, with 9 bases that match TRBD2. Losses at the gene ends were 4 bases for V and 6 bases for J; bases not matched to a gene: 4. There are 14 residues in the CDR3. CDR1 and CDR2 from the germline V gene are SGHDN and FVKESK. CDR3 amino acids: CASSPELAGNEQFF. The CDR3 nucleotides are TGTGCCAGCAGCCCCGAACTAGCGGGCAATGAGCAGTTCTTC.

The chain joins TRBV6-5 to TRBJ2-1, with 8 bases lining up with TRBD2. The germline gives CDR1 MNHEY, CDR2 SVGAGI. This CDR3 region has 13 residues. The V gene end was trimmed by 7 bases and the J gene end by 8 bases; junction bases not matched to a gene: 7. The CDR3 region is CASIGGTSDEQFF. As DNA, the CDR3 is TGTGCCAGCATCGGCGGGACTAGTGATGAGCAGTTCTTC.

The chain couples TRBV7-2 to TRBJ1-3; maybe TRBD1 (6 bases). Per the germline V gene, CDR1 is SGHTA and CDR2 is FQGNSA. The CDR3 totals 16 residues. The V end lost 1 base, the J end lost 1 base, and 11 bases lay between the germline ends. The CDR3 nucleotides are TGTGCCAGCAGCTTAGGCGGGGGGCGATCTGGAAACACCATATATTTT. Amino acids: CASSLGGGRSGNTIYF. Using reference TRBV7-2 and TRBJ1-3 for the parts outside the CDR3, the full variable domain is GAGVSQSPSNKVTEKGKDVELRCDPISGHTALYWYRQSLGQGLEFLIYFQGNSAPDKSGLPSDRFSAERTGGSVSTLTIQRTQQEDSAVYLCASSLGGGRSGNTIYFGEGSWLTVV.

The chain carries TRBV5-1 and TRBJ2-3; D is possibly TRBD1 (8 bases). This CDR3 has 15 residues. Trimming shortened V by 0 bases and J by 4 bases, and 12 bases separated the two germline ends. Germline CDR1 reads SGHRS; CDR2 reads YFSETQ. The CDR3 reads CASSLGTGRADTQYF. The CDR3 nucleotides are TGCGCCAGCAGCTTGGGGACAGGGAGGGCAGATACGCAGTATTTT.

CDR3 nucleotides: TGTGCCACCACTTCGACAGGGGCCTATAATTCACCCCTCCACTTT. Translation gives CATTSTGAYNSPLHF. J is TRBJ1-6 and V is TRBV2; TRBD1 agrees at 8 bases. CDR1 is SNHLY, CDR2 FYNNEI, per germline. V shed 10 bases, J shed 2 bases, and the junction held 7 bases outside the gene matches. This CDR3 has 15 amino acids. The entire variable domain, with the rest obtained from reference TRBV2 and TRBJ1-6, is as follows: EPEVTQTPSHQVTQMGQEVILRCVPISNHLYFYWYRQILGQKVEFLVSFYNNEISEKSEIFDDQFSVERPDGSNFTLKIRSTKLEDSAMYFCATTSTGAYNSPLHFGNGTRLTVT.

This chain links TRBV28 with TRBJ1-2; 9 bases fit TRBD1. The V gene's germline CDR1 is MDHEN and CDR2 SYDVKM. J gave up 4 bases and V 8 bases, and 14 bases lay outside the gene matches. CDR3 size: 16 residues. For the CDR3, the DNA is TGTGCCAGCGAATCCAGCCTGACAGGGGGGGGCTATGGCTACACCTTC. It translates to CASESSLTGGGYGYTF.

The CDR3 spells CASSLGDRTGFGEQYF. In DNA, the CDR3 is TGCGCCAGCAGCTTAGGTGATCGGACAGGGTTCGGCGAGCAGTACTTC. The chain employs TRBV5-1 and TRBJ2-7; 8 nucleotides align to TRBD1. This CDR3 contains 16 residues. CDR1 is SGHRS, CDR2 YFSETQ, per germline. The trim removed 2 bases at V and 6 bases at J, leaving 13 bases unmatched.

This chain joins TRBV4-1 and TRBJ2-3, with TRBD2 identical over 12 bases. V was clipped by 4 bases and J by 2 bases; unmatched bases: 7. Per the germline V gene, CDR1 is MGHRA and CDR2 is YSYEKL. The CDR3 sequence is 17 residues long. The chain's CDR3 is CASSRLTSGRFTDTQYF. The CDR3 DNA reads as TGCGCCAGCAGCCGACTGACTAGCGGGAGATTCACAGATACGCAGTATTTT.

The chain combines TRBV19 with TRBJ2-2; D might be TRBD1 (6 bases). This CDR3 is built from 15 residues. CDR1 and CDR2 (germline): LNHDA, SQIVND (reference sequence). V was shortened by 6 bases and J by 7 bases, with 18 bases between the two germline ends. The chain's CDR3 is CASSRPGQGFGELFF. In DNA, the CDR3 is TGTGCCAGTAGCCGACCGGGACAAGGATTCGGGGAGCTGTTTTTT.

This clone occurred many times. This chain uses TRBV7-8 with TRBJ2-7, with a possible D match to TRBD2 (6 bases). Germline CDR1 is SGHVS and CDR2 is FQNEAQ. Trimming left V 4 bases short and J 5 bases short, with 12 bases between. The CDR3 length is 13 residues. The CDR3 DNA sequence: TGTGCCAGCAGCTACCCAAGGAGGGACGAGCAGTACTTC. This codes for CASSYPRRDEQYF. Filled out from reference TRBV7-8 and TRBJ2-7, the complete variable domain reads GAGVSQSPRYKVAKRGQDVALRCDPISGHVSLFWYQQALGQGPEFLTYFQNEAQLDKSGLPSDRFFAERPEGSVSTLKIQRTQQEDSAVYLCASSYPRRDEQYFGPGTRLTVT.

The gene calls are TRBV5-1 and TRBJ1-4; 7 positions match TRBD1. J lost 5 bases, V lost 0 bases, and 7 bases had no gene match. In germline, CDR1 is SGHRS, CDR2 YFSETQ. There are 16 residues in the CDR3. DNA for the CDR3: TGCGCCAGCAGCTTGGACAGCGCAGGGGGAAATGAAAAACTGTTTTTT. The encoded protein is CASSLDSAGGNEKLFF. The full variable domain, completed using reference TRBV5-1 and TRBJ1-4, is KAGVTQTPRYLIKTRGQQVTLSCSPISGHRSVSWYQQTPGQGLQFLFEYFSETQRNKGNFPGRFSGRQFSNSRSEMNVSTLELGDSALYLCASSLDSAGGNEKLFFGSGTQLSVL.

The chain links TRBV6-5 to TRBJ2-1; 10 nucleotides agree with TRBD1. Germline CDR1 is MNHEY and CDR2 is SVGAGI. V was pared by 5 bases and J by 8 bases, with 6 bases of the junction left unmatched. The CDR3 runs 14 residues. CDR3 loop: CASSTTGGIYEQFF. Here the CDR3 DNA reads TGTGCCAGCAGTACGACAGGGGGCATCTATGAGCAGTTCTTC.

The chain carries TRBV13 and TRBJ1-2; D is perhaps TRBD1 (6 bases). The CDR3 has 14 residues. V gave up 5 bases and J gave up 4 bases, with 14 bases separating them. From germline, CDR1 is PRHDT and CDR2 FYEKMQ (reference sequence). The chain's CDR3 is CASSLSDRIYGYTF. The DNA of the CDR3 is TGTGCCAGCAGCCTCTCCGACAGGATCTATGGCTACACCTTC.

The rearrangement joins TRBV6-5 to TRBJ1-2, with 8 bases identical to TRBD1. With V trimmed by 7 bases and J by 8 bases, 9 bases remained unmatched. This CDR3 has 13 residues. Germline CDR1 MNHEY, CDR2 SVGAGI. This CDR3 is CASNLDRARGYTF. As DNA, the CDR3 is TGTGCCAGCAATCTGGACAGGGCTCGAGGCTACACCTTC.

The chain employs TRBV7-9 and TRBJ2-5; D is possibly TRBD2 (6 bases). The length of the CDR3 is 17 residues. Germline CDR1 is SEHNR and CDR2 is FQNEAQ (reference sequence). The V end lost 0 bases, the J end lost 3 bases, and 17 bases lay between the germline ends. Here the CDR3 reads CASSLAGFLASKETQYF. The CDR3 DNA is TGTGCCAGCAGCTTAGCGGGTTTCCTAGCGTCGAAAGAGACCCAGTACTTC.

The gene calls are TRBV11-2 and TRBJ2-1, with TRBD2 matching over 9 bases. The CDR3 is made up of 15 amino acids. After removal of 2 bases from V and 9 bases from J, the junction contained 8 bases not matched to a gene. Germline loops: CDR1 SGHAT, CDR2 FQNNGV. This chain's CDR3 is CASSLRQSSGSEQFF. CDR3 coding DNA: TGTGCCAGCAGCTTACGTCAGAGTAGCGGGAGTGAGCAGTTCTTC.

The chain recombines TRBV28 with TRBJ2-7; 9 bases fit TRBD1. V lost 3 bases, J lost 6 bases, and 9 bases stayed unmatched. This CDR3 spans 15 amino acids. Germline CDR1 reads MDHEN; CDR2 reads SYDVKM. CDR3 loop: CASSLPGQGRVEQYF. CDR3 nucleotides: TGTGCCAGCAGTTTGCCTGGACAGGGGAGGGTCGAGCAGTACTTC.